The clone carrying this TCR beta chain was observed a single time. This entry belongs to a study of tissue T cells after allogeneic stem cell transplantation. The V gene's germline CDR1 is SNHLY and CDR2 FYNNEI. This CDR3 contains 14 residues. The germline V and J ends were trimmed by 5 bases and 2 bases, with 12 bases remaining between them. Libraries were prepared by immunoSEQ multiplex PCR; TCRdb keeps only in-frame clonotypes and omits some of them. The data contain over a thousand clones, 50% to 70% of them singletons. Adult allogeneic hematopoietic cell transplant recipients with steroid-refractory graft-versus-host disease were prospectively enrolled for research autopsy.

This rearrangement joins TRBV2 to TRBJ1-1; D is undetermined. The receptor's source is a male patient of 60 years or more with steroid-refractory graft-versus-host disease after an allogeneic stem cell transplant. Some T cells may be the graft donor's. The specimen was stomach tissue, collected at autopsy. In nucleotides, the CDR3 is TGTGCCAGCAGTATACCCCACAGAAACACTGAAGCTTTCTTT. It is translated as CASSIPHRNTEAFF.